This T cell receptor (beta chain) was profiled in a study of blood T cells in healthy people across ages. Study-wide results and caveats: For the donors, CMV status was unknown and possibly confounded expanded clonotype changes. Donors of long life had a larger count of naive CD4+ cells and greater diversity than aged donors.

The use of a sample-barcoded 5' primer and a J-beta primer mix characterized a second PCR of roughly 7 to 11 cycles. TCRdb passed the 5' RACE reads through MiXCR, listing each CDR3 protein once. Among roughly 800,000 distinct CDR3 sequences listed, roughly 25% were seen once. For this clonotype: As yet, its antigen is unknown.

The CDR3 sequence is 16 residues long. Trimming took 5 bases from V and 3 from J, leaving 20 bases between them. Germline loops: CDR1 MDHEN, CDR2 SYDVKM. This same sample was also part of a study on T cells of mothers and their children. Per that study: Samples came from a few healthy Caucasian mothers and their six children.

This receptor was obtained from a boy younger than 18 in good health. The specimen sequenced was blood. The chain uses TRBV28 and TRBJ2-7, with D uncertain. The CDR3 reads CASSGSGPIENYEQYF. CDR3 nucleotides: TGTGCCAGCAGTGGGTCGGGCCCCATAGAGAACTACGAGCAGTACTTC.